The 5 T cell receptor beta chains reported below all come from one sample, sequenced in a study of blood T cell repertoires in COVID-19. The repertoire was sequenced with immunoSEQ multiplex PCR; TCRdb's copy has only in-frame clones and lacks some. This table has about 59,000 clones, 81% appearing once. The sequenced sample was peripheral blood. These receptors were taken from a woman of 80 years or more with active or convalescent COVID-19.

This chain uses TRBV28 with TRBJ1-1; tentatively, D is TRBD1 (6 bases). Germline CDR1 reads MDHEN; CDR2 reads SYDVKM. The CDR3 sequence is 15 residues long. V shed 6 bases and J shed 5 bases, with 19 bases lying between them. The DNA of the CDR3 is TGTGCCAGCAGCCGAAGTTCCACAGGGAGTACTGAAGCTTTCTTT. This encodes CASSRSSTGSTEAFF.

This clone was seen only a few times. The chain uses TRBV10-3 and TRBJ1-1; 7 nucleotides line up with TRBD1. The CDR3 runs to 13 residues. The junction had 8 bases not matched to a gene; V was cut back by 7 bases and J by 6 bases. From germline, CDR1 is ENHRY and CDR2 SYGVKD. CDR3 sequence (DNA): TGTGCCATCACCCCGACAGGGCGCGCTGAAGCTTTCTTT. Its translation: CAITPTGRAEAFF.

V gene TRBV12-5 combines with J gene TRBJ1-4; D may be TRBD1 (6 bases). Looked up from germline, CDR1 is LGHNT and CDR2 is FRNRAP. The CDR3 is 14 residues long. Trimming stripped 5 bases from V and 3 bases from J, with 10 bases between. This CDR3 is CASGDGQPNEKLFF. As DNA, the CDR3 is TGTGCTAGTGGTGACGGACAGCCTAATGAAAAACTGTTTTTT.

This chain joins TRBV6-5 and TRBJ1-6, with 8 positions matching TRBD1. The junction had 8 bases not matched to a gene; V was cut back by 3 bases and J by 13 bases. CDR3 length: 14 amino acids. Germline V CDR1 and CDR2: MNHEY, SVGAGI. The CDR3 here is CASSYLQGELPLHF. DNA for the CDR3: TGTGCCAGCAGTTATTTACAGGGGGAGTTGCCCCTCCACTTT.

The chain links TRBV6-2 or TRBV6-3 to TRBJ2-3; D is possibly TRBD2 (6 bases). CDR1 is MNHEY, CDR2 SVGEGT, per germline. V lost 6 bases to trimming and J lost 1 base, with 11 bases between them. This CDR3 region has 14 residues. The DNA of the CDR3 is TGTGCCAGCAGCACCGGGGGAGGCACAGATACGCAGTATTTT. Translating gives CASSTGGGTDTQYF.